The source of this T cell receptor (beta chain) is a study of CD8+ T cells in alopecia areata. Study-wide findings and caveats: Sequencing of scalp samples also includes resident alphabeta T cells from normal skin.

Following extraction, RNA underwent reverse transcription to cDNA, which served as the sequencing template. Repertoires were generated with immunoSEQ multiplex PCR, while TCRdb's copy carries only in-frame clones and drops some. The sample shows 150,000 or so clones, about 60% of them seen only once. The germline CDR1 and CDR2 sequences are SQVTM and ANQGSEA. This CDR3 is 14 amino acids long. Trimming cost V 5 bases and J 0 bases, with 13 bases left between them. In regard to this clone: Its antigen is not identified.

Specimen: CD4+ T cells sorted from blood. This TCR was sampled from a human donor in good health. V gene TRBV29-1 combines with J gene TRBJ1-1, with D unresolved. CDR3 sequence reads: CSVSAFGLNTEAFF. CDR3 coding DNA: TGCAGCGTTAGCGCCTTTGGGTTGAACACTGAAGCTTTCTTT. Together with reference TRBV29-1 and TRBJ1-1, the CDR3 gives the full variable domain: SAVISQKPSRDICQRGTSLTIQCQVDSQVTMMFWYRQQPGQSLTLIATANQGSEATYESGFVIDKFPISRPNLTFSTLTVSNMSPEDSSIYLCSVSAFGLNTEAFFGQGTRLTVV.